This TCR beta chain was profiled in a study of technical replicates of blood from a handful of donors. Germline lookup yields CDR1 SNHLY and CDR2 FYNNEI. V lost 8 bases, J lost 0 bases, and 13 bases lay in between. The CDR3 runs to 14 residues. TCRdb keeps only in-frame clones here, not all; method: immunoSEQ multiplex PCR. The sample yields under 90,000 clones, 93% seen once. Material: T cells isolated from PBMCs. This receptor was identified in a human donor in good health. V gene TRBV2 combines with J gene TRBJ1-2; D may be TRBD1 (5 bases). The CDR3 nucleotides read TGTGCCAGCGCCGCTACGGGGGCTAACTATGGCTACACCTTC. It specifies CASAATGANYGYTF.